This entry lists 6 T cell receptor beta chains sequenced from one sample in a study of blood T cell repertoires in COVID-19. Clones were sequenced by immunoSEQ multiplex PCR, and TCRdb holds only the in-frame ones, with some missing. The table includes 240,000 or so clones, roughly 88% detected once. The specimen sequenced was peripheral blood. The receptors were gathered from a woman aged 25-40 years with acute or convalescent COVID-19.

V usage is TRBV21-1 and J usage is TRBJ2-1; the DNA was not compared with TRBD2, the D call given in the table. TRBV21-1 corresponds to a pseudogene. CDR3 length equals 19 residues. The CDR3 reads CASSKTGQAGVAGVPEQFF. The DNA of the CDR3 is TGTGCCAGCAGCAAAACGGGACAGGCCGGGGTAGCGGGAGTTCCTGAGCAGTTCTTC.

This clone is a singleton in its sample. The same CDR3 also results from other DNA sequences found in this sample. The chain carries TRBV12-3 or TRBV12-4 and TRBJ2-7; D remains ambiguous. The CDR3 totals 11 residues. V lost 6 bases to trimming and J lost 2 bases, with 5 bases between them. This chain's CDR3 is CASSPAYEQYF. The CDR3 bases are TGTGCCAGCAGCCCGGCCTACGAGCAGTACTTC.

In this sample, this clone turned up once. The genes are TRBV6-2 or TRBV6-3 and TRBJ1-5, with a possible D match to TRBD1 (5 bases). This CDR3 region has 13 residues. CDR1 is MNHEY and CDR2 is SVGEGT in the germline V gene. V lost 6 bases and J 4 bases, leaving 10 bases between the germline ends. CDR3 residues: CASSPRGNQPQHF. In DNA form, the CDR3 reads TGTGCCAGCAGCCCCCGGGGGAATCAGCCCCAGCATTTT.

The chain employs TRBV29-1 and TRBJ2-1, with D maybe TRBD2 (6 bases). Germline CDR1 reads SQVTM; CDR2 reads ANQGSEA. The V end lost 3 bases, the J end lost 8 bases, and 11 bases lay between the germline ends. The CDR3 extends over 12 amino acids. The CDR3 is CSVEGLLDEQFF. The CDR3 DNA is TGCAGCGTTGAGGGACTCCTCGATGAGCAGTTCTTC.

The rearrangement joins TRBV3-1 (or the pseudogene TRBV3-2) to TRBJ1-4; weak D call: TRBD1 (5 bases). In germline, CDR1 is LGHDT, CDR2 YNNKEL (reference sequence). Between the trimmed V and J ends, which lost 0 bases and 6 bases, there was a span of 11 bases. There are 15 residues in the CDR3. DNA for the CDR3: TGTGCCAGCAGCCAAGATGGATGGGGGGATGAAAAACTGTTTTTT. Its translation is CASSQDGWGDEKLFF.

The V gene is TRBV9, the J gene TRBJ1-1, with D perhaps matching TRBD1 (5 bases). V was cut by 0 bases and J by 4 bases, with 19 bases left in between. This CDR3 is 17 amino acids long. CDR1 is SGDLS and CDR2 is YYNGEE in the germline V gene. Here the CDR3 reads CASSVATLDTKGTEAFF. CDR3 sequence (DNA): TGTGCCAGCAGCGTAGCTACTTTGGACACTAAGGGCACTGAAGCTTTCTTT.